This record covers a single T cell receptor beta chain. Assay used: immunoSEQ multiplex PCR; TCRdb lists only in-frame clones, some missing. The sample lists over 100,000 clones; 75% to 90% were seen once. Germline-derived CDR1 and CDR2 are SGHTA and FQGNSA. V was cut by 5 bases and J by 9 bases, with 9 bases left in between. The CDR3 has 11 amino acids. This specimen comes from a study of control samples from healthy donors and cancer patients. The V and J genes are TRBV7-2 and TRBJ2-3; no reliable D call. This receptor was taken from a woman in her fifties or sixties in good health. The specimen was blood. The CDR3 DNA sequence: TGTGCCAGCAGCCCTCAAGGAACGCAGTATTTT. The encoded protein is CASSPQGTQYF.